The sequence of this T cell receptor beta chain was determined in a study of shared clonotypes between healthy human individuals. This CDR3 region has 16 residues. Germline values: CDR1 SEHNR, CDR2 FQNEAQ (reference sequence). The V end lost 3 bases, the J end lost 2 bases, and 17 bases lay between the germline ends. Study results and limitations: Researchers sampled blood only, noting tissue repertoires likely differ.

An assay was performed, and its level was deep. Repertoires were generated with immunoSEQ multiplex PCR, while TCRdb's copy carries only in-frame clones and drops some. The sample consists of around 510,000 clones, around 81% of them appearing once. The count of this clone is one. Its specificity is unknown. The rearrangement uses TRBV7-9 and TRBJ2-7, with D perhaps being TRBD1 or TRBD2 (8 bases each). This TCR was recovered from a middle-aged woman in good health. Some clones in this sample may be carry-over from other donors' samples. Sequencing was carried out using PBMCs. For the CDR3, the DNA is TGTGCCAGCAGCTTGCGGGGGGAGGACAGGGCCTACGAGCAGTACTTC. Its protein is CASSLRGEDRAYEQYF. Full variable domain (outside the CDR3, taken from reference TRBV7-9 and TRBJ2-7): DTGVSQNPRHKITKRGQNVTFRCDPISEHNRLYWYRQTLGQGPEFLTYFQNEAQLEKSRLLSDRFSAERPKGSFSTLEIQRTEQGDSAMYLCASSLRGEDRAYEQYFGPGTRLTVT.